This TCR beta chain is from a study of blood T cell repertoires in COVID-19. This CDR3 has 17 residues. J lost 5 bases, V lost 0 bases, and 9 bases had no gene match. The germline CDR1 and CDR2 sequences are SGDLS and YYNGEE. Produced via immunoSEQ multiplex PCR; TCRdb's table is partial and in-frame only. This sample has fewer than 95,000 clones; approximately 86% occur once, and the top ten carry approximately 5.1%. The specimen sequenced was peripheral blood. This TCR came from a woman aged 80 or over with acute or convalescent COVID-19. The rearrangement joins TRBV9 to TRBJ2-5; 11 bases align to TRBD2. CDR3 loop: CASSVAPLAGGPETQYF. In nucleotides, the CDR3 is TGTGCCAGCAGCGTAGCTCCGCTAGCGGGAGGACCGGAGACCCAGTACTTC.